The sequence of this T cell receptor beta chain was determined in a study of blood T cell repertoires in COVID-19. The repertoire was sequenced with immunoSEQ multiplex PCR; TCRdb's copy has only in-frame clones and lacks some. The sample yields under 250,000 clones, approximately 86% seen once. The V segment lost 2 bases and the J segment 4 bases; nucleotides outside the gene matches: 6. This CDR3 has 15 amino acids. Germline V CDR1 and CDR2: MNHNS, SASEGT. The rearrangement uses TRBV6-1 and TRBJ2-5; 8 bases map to TRBD1. The clonotype comes from a woman aged 55-69 years who had recovered from COVID-19. The sequenced material came from peripheral blood. The CDR3 protein is CASSERSRGLETQYF. CDR3 DNA sequence: TGTGCCAGCAGTGAACGATCCAGGGGGCTAGAGACCCAGTACTTC.